These 8 T cell receptor beta chains originate from one sample sequenced in a study of cytomegalovirus exposure and HLA in healthy donors. In the PCR, 60 Vbeta and 13 Jbeta primers were used. Generated by immunoSEQ multiplex PCR, the TCRdb table keeps only in-frame clones and is missing some. The sample consists of around 110,000 clones, 50% to 70% of them appearing once. Specimen: PBMCs. These receptors all stem from a woman aged 40 to 55 in good health and CMV-seropositive.

The gene calls are TRBV11-3 and TRBJ2-2, with TRBD2 matching 12 bases. Germline CDR1 is SGHNT and CDR2 is YENEEA. V lost 5 bases and J lost 7; bases outside the gene matches: 11. This CDR3 is built from 17 residues. The CDR3 coding sequence is TGTGCCAGCAGCGAACGACTAGCGGGAGCCCCCTACGGGGAGCTGTTTTTT. It yields the protein CASSERLAGAPYGELFF.

The chain uses TRBV7-2 and TRBJ2-5, with 8 bases fitting TRBD1. The CDR3 has 13 amino acids. Germline CDR1 and CDR2: SGHTA and FQGNSA. V lost 5 bases and J lost 4; bases outside the gene matches: 3. The CDR3 coding sequence is TGTGCCAGCAGCGGACAGGGCCCAGAGACCCAGTACTTC. Residues: CASSGQGPETQYF. Filled out from reference TRBV7-2 and TRBJ2-5, the complete variable domain reads GAGVSQSPSNKVTEKGKDVELRCDPISGHTALYWYRQSLGQGLEFLIYFQGNSAPDKSGLPSDRFSAERTGGSVSTLTIQRTQQEDSAVYLCASSGQGPETQYFGPGTRLLVL.

This clone was seen just once. V is TRBV12-5 and J is TRBJ2-7; TRBD1 is a possible D gene (6 bases). Trimming shortened V by 1 base and J by 4 bases, and 14 bases separated the two germline ends. The CDR3 length is 15 residues. Germline loops: CDR1 LGHNT, CDR2 FRNRAP. This CDR3 reads CASGLAGQRRYEQYF. In nucleotides, the CDR3 is TGTGCTAGTGGTTTGGCTGGACAGCGGCGGTACGAGCAGTACTTC. Combining the CDR3 with reference TRBV12-5 and TRBJ2-7 gives the whole variable domain DARVTQTPRHKVTEMGQEVTMRCQPILGHNTVFWYRQTMMQGLELLAYFRNRAPLDDSGMPKDRFSAEMPDATLATLKIQPSEPRDSAVYFCASGLAGQRRYEQYFGPGTRLTVT.

This sequence joins TRBV4-3 and TRBJ1-2, with 7 bases aligning to TRBD1. Germline V gene data show CDR1 as LGHNA and CDR2 as YSLEER. This CDR3 is 16 amino acids long. Unmatched junction bases numbered 9, after V lost 0 bases and J lost 5 bases. The DNA of the CDR3 is TGCGCCAGCAGCCAAGATTGGGAAGGGGGCAGGTATGGCTACACCTTC. It yields the protein CASSQDWEGGRYGYTF.

This chain uses TRBV5-6 with TRBJ2-2, with 7 positions matching TRBD2. Germline values: CDR1 SGHDT, CDR2 YYEEEE. Trimming removed 1 base from V and 0 bases from J; junction bases left unmatched: 9. CDR3 length equals 18 residues. The CDR3 DNA reads TGTGCCAGCAGCTTGTTACTAGCGTACACCGCGAACACCGGGGAGCTGTTTTTT. Amino acid sequence: CASSLLLAYTANTGELFF.

The chain couples TRBV7-2 to TRBJ2-7; D is possibly TRBD2 (5 bases). Trimming pared 4 bases from V and 0 bases from J, leaving 22 bases between. Germline lookup yields CDR1 SGHTA and CDR2 FQGNSA. The CDR3 consists of 18 residues. CDR3 loop: CASSSGRGTGISSYEQYF. The DNA of the CDR3 is TGTGCCAGCAGCTCCGGTCGAGGCACCGGGATTAGCTCCTACGAGCAGTACTTC.

This chain joins TRBV7-9 and TRBJ2-3; 8 bases are shared with TRBD2. Germline V gene lookup returns CDR1 SEHNR and CDR2 FQNEAQ (reference sequence). J lost 6 bases, V lost 5 bases, and 4 bases had no gene match. The CDR3 spans 13 residues. The CDR3 nucleotides read TGTGCCAGCAGCCCCGGGACTAGGGATACGCAGTATTTT. Translated: CASSPGTRDTQYF.

The V and J genes are TRBV5-1 and TRBJ2-7, with 12 bases matching TRBD2. V lost 4 bases and J lost 5; bases outside the gene matches: 4. Per the germline V gene, CDR1 is SGHRS and CDR2 is YFSETQ. The CDR3 loop spans 14 amino acids. As DNA, the CDR3 is TGCGCCAGCAGCCGGACTAGCGGGGTCCACGAGCAGTACTTC. As protein: CASSRTSGVHEQYF.